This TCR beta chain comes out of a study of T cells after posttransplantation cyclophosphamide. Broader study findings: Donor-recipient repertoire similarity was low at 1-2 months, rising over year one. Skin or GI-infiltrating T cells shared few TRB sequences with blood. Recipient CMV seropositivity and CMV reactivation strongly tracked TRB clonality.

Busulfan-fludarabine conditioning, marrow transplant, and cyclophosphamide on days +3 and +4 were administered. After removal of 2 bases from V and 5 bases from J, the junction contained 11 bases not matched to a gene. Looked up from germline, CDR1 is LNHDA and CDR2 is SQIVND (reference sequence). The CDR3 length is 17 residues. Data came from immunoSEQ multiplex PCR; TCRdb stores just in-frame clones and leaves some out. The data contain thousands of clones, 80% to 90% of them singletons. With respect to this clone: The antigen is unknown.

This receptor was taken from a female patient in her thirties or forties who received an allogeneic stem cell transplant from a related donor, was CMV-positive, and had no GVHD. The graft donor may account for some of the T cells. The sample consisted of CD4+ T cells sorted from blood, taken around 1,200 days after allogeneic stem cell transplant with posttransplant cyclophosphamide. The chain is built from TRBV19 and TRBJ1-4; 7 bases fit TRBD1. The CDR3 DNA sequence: TGTGCCAGTAGTATATCGGTGACAGGGAGTGGGAATGAAAAACTGTTTTTT. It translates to CASSISVTGSGNEKLFF.